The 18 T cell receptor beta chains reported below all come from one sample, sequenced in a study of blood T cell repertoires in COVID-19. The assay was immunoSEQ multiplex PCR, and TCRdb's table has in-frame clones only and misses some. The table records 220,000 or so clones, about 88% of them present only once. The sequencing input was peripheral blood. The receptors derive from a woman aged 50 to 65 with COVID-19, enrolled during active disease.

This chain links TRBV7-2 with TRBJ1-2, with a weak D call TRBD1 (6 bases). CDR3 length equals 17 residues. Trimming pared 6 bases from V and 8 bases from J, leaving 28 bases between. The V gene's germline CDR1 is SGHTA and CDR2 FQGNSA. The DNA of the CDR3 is TGTGCCAGCAGTCCTGATGGGAACAGGGCTGAGGTAGGCGGCTACACCTTC. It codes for CASSPDGNRAEVGGYTF. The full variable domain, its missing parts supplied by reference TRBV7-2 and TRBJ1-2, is GAGVSQSPSNKVTEKGKDVELRCDPISGHTALYWYRQSLGQGLEFLIYFQGNSAPDKSGLPSDRFSAERTGGSVSTLTIQRTQQEDSAVYLCASSPDGNRAEVGGYTFGSGTRLTVV.

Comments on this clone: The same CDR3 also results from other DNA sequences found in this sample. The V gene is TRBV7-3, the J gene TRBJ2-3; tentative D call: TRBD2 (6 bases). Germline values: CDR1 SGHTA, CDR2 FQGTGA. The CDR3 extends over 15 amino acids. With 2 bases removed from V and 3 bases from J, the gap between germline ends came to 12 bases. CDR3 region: CASSLSGGVTDTQYF. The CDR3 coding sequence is TGTGCCAGCAGCTTATCCGGCGGGGTGACAGATACGCAGTATTTT.

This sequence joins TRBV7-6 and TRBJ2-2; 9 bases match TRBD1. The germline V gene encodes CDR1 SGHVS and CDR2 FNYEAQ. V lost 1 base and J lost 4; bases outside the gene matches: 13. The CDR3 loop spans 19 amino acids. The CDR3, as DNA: TGTGCCAGCAGCTTAGAGGGACAGGGAAGGGGGAGTGGCACCGGGGAGCTGTTTTTT. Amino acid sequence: CASSLEGQGRGSGTGELFF.

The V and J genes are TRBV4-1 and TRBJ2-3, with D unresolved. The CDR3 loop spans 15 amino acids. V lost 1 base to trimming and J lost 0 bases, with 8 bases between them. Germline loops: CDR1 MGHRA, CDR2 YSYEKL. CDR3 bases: TGCGCCAGCAGCCAAGCGTTTCCTAGCACAGATACGCAGTATTTT. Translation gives CASSQAFPSTDTQYF.

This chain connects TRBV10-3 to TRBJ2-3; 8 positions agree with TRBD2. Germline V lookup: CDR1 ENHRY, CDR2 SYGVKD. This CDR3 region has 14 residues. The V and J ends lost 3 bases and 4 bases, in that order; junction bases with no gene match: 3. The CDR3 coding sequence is TGTGCCATCAGTGACGGGGGGGCCCCAGATACGCAGTATTTT. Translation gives CAISDGGAPDTQYF.

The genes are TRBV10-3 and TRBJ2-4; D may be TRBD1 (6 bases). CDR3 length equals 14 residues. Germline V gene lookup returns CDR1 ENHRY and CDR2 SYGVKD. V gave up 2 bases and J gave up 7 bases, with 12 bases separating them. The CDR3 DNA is TGTGCCATCAGTGAGCCAGGGACATCTAACATTCAGTACTTC. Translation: CAISEPGTSNIQYF.

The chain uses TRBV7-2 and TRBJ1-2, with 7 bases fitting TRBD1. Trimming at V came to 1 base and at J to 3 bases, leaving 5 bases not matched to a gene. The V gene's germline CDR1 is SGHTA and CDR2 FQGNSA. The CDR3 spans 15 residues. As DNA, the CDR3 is TGTGCCAGCAGCTTAGTAGTAACAGGGGACTATGGCTACACCTTC. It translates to CASSLVVTGDYGYTF.

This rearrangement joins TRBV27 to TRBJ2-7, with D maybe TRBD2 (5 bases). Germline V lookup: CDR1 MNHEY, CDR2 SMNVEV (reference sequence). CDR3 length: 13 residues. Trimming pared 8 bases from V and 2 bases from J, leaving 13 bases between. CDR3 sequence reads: CASPLNGTYEQYF. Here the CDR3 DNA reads TGTGCCAGCCCCCTCAACGGGACCTACGAGCAGTACTTC.

In nucleotides, the CDR3 is TGTGCCAGCAGACTAGACAGGTCTGGAAACACCATATATTTT. Protein: CASRLDRSGNTIYF. The rearrangement joins TRBV11-2 to TRBJ1-3, with D possibly TRBD1 on 6 matching bases. The germline V gene has CDR1 SGHAT and CDR2 FQNNGV. With 6 bases removed from V and 1 base from J, the gap between germline ends came to 10 bases. This CDR3 is built from 14 residues.

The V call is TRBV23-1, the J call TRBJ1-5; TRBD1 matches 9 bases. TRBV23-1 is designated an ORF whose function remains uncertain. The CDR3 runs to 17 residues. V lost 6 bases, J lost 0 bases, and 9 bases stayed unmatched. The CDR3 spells CASRTGGTVYSNQPQHF. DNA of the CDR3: TGCGCCAGCAGGACAGGGGGGACAGTTTATAGCAATCAGCCCCAGCATTTT.

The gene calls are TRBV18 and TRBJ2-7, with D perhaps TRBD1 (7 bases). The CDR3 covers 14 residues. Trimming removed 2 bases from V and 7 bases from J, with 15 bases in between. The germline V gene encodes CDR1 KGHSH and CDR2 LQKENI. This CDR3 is CASSPSEGAREQYV. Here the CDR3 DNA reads TGTGCCAGCTCACCATCGGAGGGGGCGCGAGAGCAGTACGTC.

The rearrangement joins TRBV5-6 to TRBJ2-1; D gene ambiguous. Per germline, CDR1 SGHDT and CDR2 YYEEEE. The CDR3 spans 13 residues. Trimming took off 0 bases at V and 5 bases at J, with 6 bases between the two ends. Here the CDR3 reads CASSLAQDNEQFF. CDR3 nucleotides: TGTGCCAGCAGCTTGGCCCAGGACAATGAGCAGTTCTTC.

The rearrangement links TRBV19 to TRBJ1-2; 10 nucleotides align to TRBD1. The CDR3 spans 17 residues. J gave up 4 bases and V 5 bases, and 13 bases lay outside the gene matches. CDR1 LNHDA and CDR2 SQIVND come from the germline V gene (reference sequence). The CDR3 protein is CASSARDRGGLGYGYTF. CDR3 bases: TGTGCCAGTAGTGCCCGGGACAGGGGAGGGCTTGGCTATGGCTACACCTTC.

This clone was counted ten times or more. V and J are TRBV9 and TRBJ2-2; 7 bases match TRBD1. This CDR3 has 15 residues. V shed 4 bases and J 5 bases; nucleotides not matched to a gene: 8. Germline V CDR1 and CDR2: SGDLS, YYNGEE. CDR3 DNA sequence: TGTGCCAGCAGCACTACGCCAGGGGGAACCGGGGAGCTGTTTTTT. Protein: CASSTTPGGTGELFF. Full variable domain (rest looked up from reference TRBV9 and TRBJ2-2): DSGVTQTPKHLITATGQRVTLRCSPRSGDLSVYWYQQSLDQGLQFLIQYYNGEERAKGNILERFSAQQFPDLHSELNLSSLELGDSALYFCASSTTPGGTGELFFGEGSRLTVL.

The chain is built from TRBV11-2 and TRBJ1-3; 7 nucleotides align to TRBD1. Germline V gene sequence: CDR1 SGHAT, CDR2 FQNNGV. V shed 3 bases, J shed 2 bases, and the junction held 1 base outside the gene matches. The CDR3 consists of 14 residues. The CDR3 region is CASSFTGAGNTIYF. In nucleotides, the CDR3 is TGTGCCAGCAGCTTTACAGGGGCTGGAAACACCATATATTTT.

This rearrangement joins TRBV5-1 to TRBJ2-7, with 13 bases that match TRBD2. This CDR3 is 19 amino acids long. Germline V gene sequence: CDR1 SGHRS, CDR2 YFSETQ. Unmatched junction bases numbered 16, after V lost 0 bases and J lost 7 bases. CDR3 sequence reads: CASSLAPPTGTSGVVEQYF. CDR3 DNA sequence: TGCGCCAGCAGCTTGGCCCCACCTACCGGGACTAGCGGGGTAGTTGAGCAGTACTTC.

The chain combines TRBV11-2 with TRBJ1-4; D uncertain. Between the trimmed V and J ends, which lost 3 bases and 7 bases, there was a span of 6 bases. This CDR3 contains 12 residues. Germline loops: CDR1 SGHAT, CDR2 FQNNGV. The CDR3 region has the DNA TGTGCCAGCAGCTTCAGTCGTGAAAAACTGTTTTTT. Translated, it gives CASSFSREKLFF.

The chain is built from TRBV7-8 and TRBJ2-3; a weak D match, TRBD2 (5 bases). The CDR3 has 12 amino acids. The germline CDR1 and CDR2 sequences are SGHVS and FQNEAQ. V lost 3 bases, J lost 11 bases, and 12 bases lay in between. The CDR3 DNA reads TGTGCCAGCAGCTTCGACTTGGGGAGGCAGTATTTT. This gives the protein CASSFDLGRQYF.